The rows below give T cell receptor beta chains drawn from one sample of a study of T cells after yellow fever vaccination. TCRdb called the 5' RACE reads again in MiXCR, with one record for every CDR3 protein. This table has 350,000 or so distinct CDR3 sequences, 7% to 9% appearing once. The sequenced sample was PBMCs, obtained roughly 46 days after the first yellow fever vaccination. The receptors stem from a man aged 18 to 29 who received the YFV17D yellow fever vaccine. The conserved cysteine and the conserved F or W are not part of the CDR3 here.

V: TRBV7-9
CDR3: ASSDPLAEETQY

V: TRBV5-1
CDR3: ASSLGPGGPLHSYNEQF

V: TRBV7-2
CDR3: ASSLTRLSNYGYT

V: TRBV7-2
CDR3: ASSLAQQETQY

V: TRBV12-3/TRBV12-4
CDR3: ASSPQYNEQF

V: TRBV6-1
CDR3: ASSWTSGSTDTQY

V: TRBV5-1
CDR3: ASSGGQGTYNEQF

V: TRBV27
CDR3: ASSFRGRFRAF

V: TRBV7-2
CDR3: ASSFRDRIWETQY

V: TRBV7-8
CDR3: ASTHLNTGELF

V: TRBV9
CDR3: ASSPRGTGQTSTDTQY

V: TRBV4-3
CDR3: ASSQDPLLAGSSPLH

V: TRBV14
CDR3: ASSQCRDRGCEQY

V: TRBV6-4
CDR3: ASSEGSLYNEQF

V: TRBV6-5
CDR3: ASSYDEQGLDGYT

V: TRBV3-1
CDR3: ASSQDRGAHYGYT

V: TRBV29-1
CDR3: STRAGWGMNTEAF

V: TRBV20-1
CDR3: SARGLFQQETQY

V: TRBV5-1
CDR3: ASSSLAGSSYEQY

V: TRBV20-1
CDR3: SARGGQGAPGWSYNEQF

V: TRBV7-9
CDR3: ASSFVQGLHTYNEQF

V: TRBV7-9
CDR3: ASSQGADQPQH

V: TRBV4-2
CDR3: ASSQAATGSVNTGELF

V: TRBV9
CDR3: ASGQGGNSNQPQH

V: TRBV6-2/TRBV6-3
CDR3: ASSYVPVDEQF

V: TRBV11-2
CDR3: ASRPRREDGNTIY

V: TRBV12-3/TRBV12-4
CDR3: ASSLLTYEQY

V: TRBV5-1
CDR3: ASSPGQGGDNEQF

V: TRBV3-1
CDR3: ASSRSTGTDYEQY

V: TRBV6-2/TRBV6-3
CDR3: ASSYQGQGRNEQF

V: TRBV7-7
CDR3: ARRRRTEAF

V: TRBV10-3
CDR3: AISDRAKETQY

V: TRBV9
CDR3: ASSLTGTPSNSPLH

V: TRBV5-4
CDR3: ASSFGWGFSGELF

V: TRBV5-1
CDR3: ASSYGLAGQTKNIQY

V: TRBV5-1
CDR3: ASSLHTDTQY

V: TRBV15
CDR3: ATSTGTSGGAQETQY

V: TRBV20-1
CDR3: SAVLAGGETQY

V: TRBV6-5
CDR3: ASSYRGLETQY

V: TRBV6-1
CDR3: ASRVGRAWYGYT

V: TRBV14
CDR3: ASSQANYEQF